This is a list of T cell receptor beta chains from one sample in a study of cytomegalovirus exposure and HLA in healthy donors. Data came from immunoSEQ multiplex PCR; TCRdb stores just in-frame clones and leaves some out. There are roughly 140,000 clones in the sample; just under 80% occur only once, and roughly 2% lies in the top ten. Source material: PBMCs. These TCRs come from a young man in good health and CMV-seronegative. Both conserved end residues are part of each CDR3. The order of the fields is D gene, V gene, J gene, clone size, CDR3 DNA, CDR3 protein. D genes are given only for firm matches. Clone size is given for some rows only: seen once, a few or many times, or a class if the clone is expanded.

D gene: TRBD1
V gene: TRBV5-1
J gene: TRBJ1-4
clone size: NA
CDR3 DNA: TGCGCCAGCAGTCGGCAGGGGGCCGGTAATGAAAAACTGTTTTTT
CDR3 protein: CASSRQGAGNEKLFF

D gene: NA
V gene: TRBV11-2
J gene: TRBJ2-1
clone size: once
CDR3 DNA: TGTGCCAGCAGCCTACAGGGAGTCTATGAGCAGTTCTTC
CDR3 protein: CASSLQGVYEQFF

D gene: NA
V gene: TRBV2
J gene: TRBJ1-2
clone size: NA
CDR3 DNA: TGTGCCAGCAGTGAACAGCGGGGTCCTTATGGCTACACCTTC
CDR3 protein: CASSEQRGPYGYTF

D gene: TRBD1
V gene: TRBV6-1
J gene: TRBJ1-5
clone size: NA
CDR3 DNA: TGTGCCAGCAGTGAAGCCGGGACAGGCAATCAGCCCCAGCATTTT
CDR3 protein: CASSEAGTGNQPQHF

D gene: NA
V gene: TRBV28
J gene: TRBJ2-3
clone size: few
CDR3 DNA: TGTGCCAGCAGCTCCCCCAGTGCGGACACAAGCACAGATACGCAGTATTTT
CDR3 protein: CASSSPSADTSTDTQYF

D gene: NA
V gene: TRBV4-1
J gene: TRBJ1-5
clone size: NA
CDR3 DNA: TGCGCCAGCAGCCTAAGAGCGGGTGGCAATCAGCCCCAGCATTTT
CDR3 protein: CASSLRAGGNQPQHF

D gene: NA
V gene: TRBV5-4
J gene: TRBJ1-1
clone size: NA
CDR3 DNA: TGTGCCAGCAGCTTTTTGATGCCAGACAGCTCCATGAACACTGAAGCTTTCTTT
CDR3 protein: CASSFLMPDSSMNTEAFF

D gene: TRBD2
V gene: TRBV5-1
J gene: TRBJ2-5
clone size: NA
CDR3 DNA: TGCGCCAGCAGCTTGGCCCAGGAACGGACCTTAGCGGGGACCCAGTACTTC
CDR3 protein: CASSLAQERTLAGTQYF

D gene: NA
V gene: TRBV6-1
J gene: TRBJ2-2
clone size: NA
CDR3 DNA: TGTGCCAGCCGGGGTGACACCGGGGAGCTGTTTTTT
CDR3 protein: CASRGDTGELFF

D gene: NA
V gene: TRBV19
J gene: TRBJ2-7
clone size: NA
CDR3 DNA: TGTGCCAGTAGTAGCAGGGCGCTTTTCTCCTACGAGCAGTACTTC
CDR3 protein: CASSSRALFSYEQYF

D gene: TRBD1
V gene: TRBV6-6
J gene: TRBJ1-1
clone size: NA
CDR3 DNA: TGTGCCAGCAGTTACGGTCGACAGGGGGTTAACACTGAAGCTTTCTTT
CDR3 protein: CASSYGRQGVNTEAFF

D gene: NA
V gene: TRBV6-1
J gene: TRBJ1-5
clone size: few
CDR3 DNA: TGTGCCAGCAGTCTCCGACAGAATCAGCCCCAGCATTTT
CDR3 protein: CASSLRQNQPQHF

D gene: NA
V gene: TRBV7-9
J gene: TRBJ1-1
clone size: NA
CDR3 DNA: TGTGCCAGCAGCTTAGGGGACATCCCGGCCCCTATGAACACTGAAGCTTTCTTT
CDR3 protein: CASSLGDIPAPMNTEAFF